This TCR beta chain was sequenced in a study of blood T cells in healthy people across ages. This clonotype showed up just a few times. Germline V gene lookup returns CDR1 LGHNA and CDR2 YSLEER. V lost 0 bases to trimming and J lost 4 bases, with 15 bases between them. The CDR3 is 16 amino acids. Then a second PCR, running about 6 to 11 cycles, was carried out with a sample-barcoded 5' primer and a J-beta primer mix. Via MiXCR, TCRdb re-called the 5' RACE reads, giving one row per CDR3 protein. The sample carries about 1.5 million distinct CDR3 sequences, approximately 42% recorded once. This clonotype originated in a woman younger than 30 in good health. The chain couples TRBV4-3 to TRBJ1-2; D is possibly TRBD1 (5 bases). The sequenced sample consisted of blood. CDR3 sequence: CASSQDKGSWFYGYTF. DNA of the CDR3: TGCGCCAGCAGCCAAGATAAGGGGTCTTGGTTCTATGGCTACACCTTC.